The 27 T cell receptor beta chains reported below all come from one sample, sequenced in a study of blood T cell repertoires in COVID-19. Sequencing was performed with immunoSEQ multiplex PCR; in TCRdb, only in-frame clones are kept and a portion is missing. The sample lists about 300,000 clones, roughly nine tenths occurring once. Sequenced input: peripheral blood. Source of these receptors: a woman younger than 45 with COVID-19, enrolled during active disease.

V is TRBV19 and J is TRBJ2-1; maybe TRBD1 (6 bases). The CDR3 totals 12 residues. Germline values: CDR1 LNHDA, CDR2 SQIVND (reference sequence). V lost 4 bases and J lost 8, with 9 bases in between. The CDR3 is CASSNRGYEQFF. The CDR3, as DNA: TGTGCCAGTAGTAATAGGGGGTATGAGCAGTTCTTC.

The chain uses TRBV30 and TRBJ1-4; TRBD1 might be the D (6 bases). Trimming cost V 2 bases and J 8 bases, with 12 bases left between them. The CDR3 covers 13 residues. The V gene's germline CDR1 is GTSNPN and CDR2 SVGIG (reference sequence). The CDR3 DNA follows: TGTGCCTGGAGTAGGGACATTGGGGAAAAACTGTTTTTT. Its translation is CAWSRDIGEKLFF.

The DNA for the CDR3 is TGTGCCAGCAGCTTAATTGAAGGGGCAGCCCAGCATTTT. Translating gives CASSLIEGAAQHF. The V gene is TRBV7-9, the J gene TRBJ1-5, with D possibly being TRBD1 (5 bases). The CDR3 consists of 13 residues. CDR1 is SEHNR and CDR2 is FQNEAQ in the germline V gene (reference sequence). Trimming removed 2 bases at V and 11 bases at J, with 13 bases between.

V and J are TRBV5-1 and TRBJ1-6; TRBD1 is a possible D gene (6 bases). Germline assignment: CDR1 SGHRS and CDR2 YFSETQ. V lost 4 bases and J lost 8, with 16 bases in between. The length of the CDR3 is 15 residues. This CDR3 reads CASSPIQGVDSPLHF. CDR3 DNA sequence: TGCGCCAGCAGCCCGATACAGGGTGTTGATTCACCCCTCCACTTT.

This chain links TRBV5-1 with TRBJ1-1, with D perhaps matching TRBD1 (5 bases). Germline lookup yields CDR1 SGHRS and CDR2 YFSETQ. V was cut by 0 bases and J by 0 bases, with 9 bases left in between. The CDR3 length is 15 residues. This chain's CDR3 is CASSLDGGMNTEAFF. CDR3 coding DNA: TGCGCCAGCAGCTTGGACGGGGGTATGAACACTGAAGCTTTCTTT.

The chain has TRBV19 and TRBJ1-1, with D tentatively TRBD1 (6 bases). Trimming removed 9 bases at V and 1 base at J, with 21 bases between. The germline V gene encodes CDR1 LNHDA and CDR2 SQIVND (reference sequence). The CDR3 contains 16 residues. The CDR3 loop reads CARTTGRPKRNTEAFF. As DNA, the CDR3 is TGTGCCAGAACGACAGGTCGACCAAAACGGAACACTGAAGCTTTCTTT.

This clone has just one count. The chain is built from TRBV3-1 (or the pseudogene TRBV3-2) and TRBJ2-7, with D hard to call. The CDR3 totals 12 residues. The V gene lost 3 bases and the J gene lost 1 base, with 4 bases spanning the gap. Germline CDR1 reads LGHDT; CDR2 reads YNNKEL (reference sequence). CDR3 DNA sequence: TGTGCCAGCAGCCAGGCTTCCTACGAGCAGTACTTC. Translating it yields CASSQASYEQYF.

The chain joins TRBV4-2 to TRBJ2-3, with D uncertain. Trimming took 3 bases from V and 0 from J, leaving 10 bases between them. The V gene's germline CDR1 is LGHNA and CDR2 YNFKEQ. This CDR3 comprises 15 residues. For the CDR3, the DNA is TGTGCCAGCAGCCAGAGGCTTCCAAGCACAGATACGCAGTATTTT. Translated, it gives CASSQRLPSTDTQYF.

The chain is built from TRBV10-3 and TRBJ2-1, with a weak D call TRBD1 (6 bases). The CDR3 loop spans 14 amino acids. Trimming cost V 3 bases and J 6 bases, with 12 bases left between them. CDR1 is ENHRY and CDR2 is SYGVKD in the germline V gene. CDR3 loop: CAISDRGYSNEQFF. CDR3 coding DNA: TGTGCCATCAGTGACAGGGGCTATAGCAATGAGCAGTTCTTC.

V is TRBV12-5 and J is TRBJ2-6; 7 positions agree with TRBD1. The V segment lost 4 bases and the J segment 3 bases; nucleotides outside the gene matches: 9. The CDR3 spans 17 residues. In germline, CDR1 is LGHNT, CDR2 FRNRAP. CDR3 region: CASGSYRGAVGANVLTF. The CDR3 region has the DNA TGTGCTAGTGGTTCCTACAGGGGAGCAGTTGGGGCCAACGTCCTGACTTTC.

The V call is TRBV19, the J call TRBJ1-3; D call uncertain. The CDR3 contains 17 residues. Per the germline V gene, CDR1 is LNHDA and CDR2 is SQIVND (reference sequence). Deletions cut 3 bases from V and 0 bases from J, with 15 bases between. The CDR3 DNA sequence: TGTGCCAGTAGTATGACCCTAGCGGGTACCTCTGGAAACACCATATATTTT. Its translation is CASSMTLAGTSGNTIYF.

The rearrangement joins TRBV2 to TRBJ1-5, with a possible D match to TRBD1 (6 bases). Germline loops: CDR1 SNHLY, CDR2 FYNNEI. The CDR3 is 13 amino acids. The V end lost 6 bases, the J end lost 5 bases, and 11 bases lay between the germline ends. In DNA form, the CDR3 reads TGTGCCAGCAGCCCCAACAGGGATCAGCCCCAGCATTTT. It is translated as CASSPNRDQPQHF.

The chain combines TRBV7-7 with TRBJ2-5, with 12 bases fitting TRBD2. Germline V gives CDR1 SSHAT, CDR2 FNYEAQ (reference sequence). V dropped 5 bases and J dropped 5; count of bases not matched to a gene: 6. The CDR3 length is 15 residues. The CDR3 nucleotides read TGTGCCAGCAGCGCGCTAGCGGGAGGGCCGGAGACCCAGTACTTC. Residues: CASSALAGGPETQYF.

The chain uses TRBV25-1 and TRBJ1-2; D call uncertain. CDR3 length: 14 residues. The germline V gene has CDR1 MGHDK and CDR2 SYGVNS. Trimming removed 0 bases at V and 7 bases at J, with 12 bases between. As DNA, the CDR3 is TGTGCCAGCAGTGAATATTCTCCGGGAAGTGGCTACACCTTC. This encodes CASSEYSPGSGYTF.

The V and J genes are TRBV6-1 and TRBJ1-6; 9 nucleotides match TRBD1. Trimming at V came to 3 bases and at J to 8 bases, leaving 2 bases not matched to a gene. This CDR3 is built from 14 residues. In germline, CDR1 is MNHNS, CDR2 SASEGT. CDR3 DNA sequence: TGTGCCAGCAGTGACAGACAGGGGGATTCACCCCTCCACTTT. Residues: CASSDRQGDSPLHF.

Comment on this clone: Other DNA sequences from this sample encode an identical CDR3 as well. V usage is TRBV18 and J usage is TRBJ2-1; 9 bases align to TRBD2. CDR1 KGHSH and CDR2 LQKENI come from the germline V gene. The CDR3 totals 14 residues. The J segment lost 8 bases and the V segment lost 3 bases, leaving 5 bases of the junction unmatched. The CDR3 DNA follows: TGTGCCAGCTCACCGGGACTAGCTACGGATGAGCAGTTCTTC. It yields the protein CASSPGLATDEQFF.

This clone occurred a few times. The CDR3 loop is CASSPTYRGYNEQFF. The DNA for the CDR3 is TGCGCCAGCAGCCCCACCTACAGGGGATACAATGAGCAGTTCTTC. The chain employs TRBV4-1 and TRBJ2-1, with 7 bases identical to TRBD1. There are 15 residues in the CDR3. V lost 4 bases, J lost 4 bases, and 7 bases stayed unmatched. From germline, CDR1 is MGHRA and CDR2 YSYEKL.

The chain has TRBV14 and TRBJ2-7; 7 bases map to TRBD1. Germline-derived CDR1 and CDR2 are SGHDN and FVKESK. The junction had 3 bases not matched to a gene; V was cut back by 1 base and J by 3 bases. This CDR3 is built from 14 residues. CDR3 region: CASSQVGGDYEQYF. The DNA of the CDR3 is TGTGCCAGCAGCCAAGTAGGGGGCGACTACGAGCAGTACTTC.

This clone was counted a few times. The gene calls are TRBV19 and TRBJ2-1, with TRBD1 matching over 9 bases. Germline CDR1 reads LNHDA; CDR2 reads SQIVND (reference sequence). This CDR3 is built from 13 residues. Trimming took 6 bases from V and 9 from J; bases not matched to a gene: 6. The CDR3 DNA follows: TGTGCCAGTAGAACGGGACAGGGCGTTGAGCAGTTCTTC. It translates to CASRTGQGVEQFF. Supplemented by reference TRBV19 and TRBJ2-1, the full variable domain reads DGGITQSPKYLFRKEGQNVTLSCEQNLNHDAMYWYRQDPGQGLRLIYYSQIVNDFQKGDIAEGYSVSREKKESFPLTVTSAQKNPTAFYLCASRTGQGVEQFFGPGTRLTVL.

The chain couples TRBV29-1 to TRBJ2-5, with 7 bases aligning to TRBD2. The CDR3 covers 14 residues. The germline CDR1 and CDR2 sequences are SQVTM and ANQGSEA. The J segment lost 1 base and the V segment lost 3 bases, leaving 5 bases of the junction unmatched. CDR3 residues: CSVDRDYLQETQYF. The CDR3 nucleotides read TGCAGCGTTGACAGGGACTACCTCCAAGAGACCCAGTACTTC.

In DNA, the CDR3 is TGCGCCAGCAGCCCCTTGAGCCCCTATAGCGGGGGGCCCTACAATGAGCAGTTCTTC. Its translation: CASSPLSPYSGGPYNEQFF. The chain carries TRBV5-1 and TRBJ2-1; TRBD2 matches 10 bases. Looked up from germline, CDR1 is SGHRS and CDR2 is YFSETQ. The CDR3 has 19 amino acids. Germline trimming cut 4 bases from V and 2 bases from J; bases unmatched to any gene: 15.

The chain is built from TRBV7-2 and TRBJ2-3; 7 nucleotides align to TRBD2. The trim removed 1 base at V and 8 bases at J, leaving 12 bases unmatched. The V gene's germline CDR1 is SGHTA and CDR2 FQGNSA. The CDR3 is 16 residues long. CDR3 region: CASSLGGGSDGGTQYF. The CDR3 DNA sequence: TGTGCCAGCAGCTTAGGCGGCGGGAGTGATGGGGGTACGCAGTATTTT.

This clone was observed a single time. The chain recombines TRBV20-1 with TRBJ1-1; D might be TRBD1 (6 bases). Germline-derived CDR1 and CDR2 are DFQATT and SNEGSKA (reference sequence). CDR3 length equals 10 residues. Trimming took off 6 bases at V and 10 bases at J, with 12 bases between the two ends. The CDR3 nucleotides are TGCAGTGCCAGGGGCAGTGGAGCTTTCTTT. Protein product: CSARGSGAFF.

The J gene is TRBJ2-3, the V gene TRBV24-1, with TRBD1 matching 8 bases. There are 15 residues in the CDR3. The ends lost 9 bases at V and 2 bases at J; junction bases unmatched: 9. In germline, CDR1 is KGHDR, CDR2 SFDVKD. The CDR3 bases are TGTGCCACCGGGGTGGGGACAGGTGTCACAGATACGCAGTATTTT. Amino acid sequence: CATGVGTGVTDTQYF.

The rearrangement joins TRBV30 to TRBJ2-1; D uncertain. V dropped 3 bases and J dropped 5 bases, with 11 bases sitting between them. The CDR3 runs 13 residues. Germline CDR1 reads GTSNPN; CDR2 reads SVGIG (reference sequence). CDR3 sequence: CAWSGNIDNEQFF. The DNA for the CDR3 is TGTGCCTGGAGCGGTAATATCGACAATGAGCAGTTCTTC.

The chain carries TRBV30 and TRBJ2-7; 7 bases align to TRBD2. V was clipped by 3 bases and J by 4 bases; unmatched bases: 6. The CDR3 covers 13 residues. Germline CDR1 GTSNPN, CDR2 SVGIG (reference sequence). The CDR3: CAWRTGGSYEQYF. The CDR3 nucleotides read TGTGCCTGGAGGACGGGCGGGAGTTACGAGCAGTACTTC.

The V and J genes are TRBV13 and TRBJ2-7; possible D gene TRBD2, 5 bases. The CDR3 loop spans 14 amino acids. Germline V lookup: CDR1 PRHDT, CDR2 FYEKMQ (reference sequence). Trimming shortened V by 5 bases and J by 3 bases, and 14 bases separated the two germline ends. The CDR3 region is CASSPASPHYEQYF. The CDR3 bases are TGTGCCAGCAGCCCAGCTAGCCCTCACTACGAGCAGTACTTC.